This T cell receptor (beta chain) was profiled in a study of kidney transplant recipient with SARS-CoV-2 infection. The germline V gene has CDR1 SGHNT and CDR2 YYREEE (reference sequence). CDR3 size: 16 residues. V was pared by 4 bases and J by 0 bases, with 4 bases of the junction left unmatched. TCRdb fed the reads into MiXCR, producing one record per CDR3 protein. The data show roughly 250,000 distinct CDR3 sequences, with less than 35% seen just once and around 7.8% held by the top ten. This clonotype was seen at least ten times. Here the sequenced sample was a blood sample, taken at baseline and between days 110 and 120 from a kidney transplant recipient. This TCR derives from a male patient aged 30 to 40 who had COVID-19 and was a kidney transplant recipient. Some T cells may have originated in the graft donor. The V gene is TRBV5-4, the J gene TRBJ2-7; 13 nucleotides agree with TRBD2. The CDR3 nucleotides are TGTGCCAGCAGCCGGACTAGCGGGGGCCTCTCCTACGAGCAGTACTTC. It translates to CASSRTSGGLSYEQYF.